Detailed here is one TCR beta chain. Its target is unknown. The CDR3 has 13 residues. V was shortened by 7 bases and J by 5 bases, with 11 bases between the two germline ends. Germline values: CDR1 SNHLY, CDR2 FYNNEI. These data come from a study of cytomegalovirus exposure and HLA in healthy donors. Overall study findings and caveats: The study listed 150 to 200 cytomegalovirus-associated TCR beta chains. When analyzed later, the rates of TCR association showed variation by HLA locus, with DRB1 the most and HLA-C the fewest. Most observed TCR sequences were rare, whereas some public TCRs were detected in many donors. Diagnosis of cytomegalovirus status made by the classifier reportedly showed high specificity and sensitivity.

Primers for the PCR totalled 60 Vbeta and 13 Jbeta. The protocol was immunoSEQ multiplex PCR, while the TCRdb copy is restricted to in-frame clones and leaves out a portion. This sample's clone table lists approximately 38,000 clones. The V gene is TRBV2, the J gene TRBJ1-4, with D possibly TRBD1 on 5 matching bases. The clonotype comes from a man in his forties in good health and CMV-seropositive. The sample taken for sequencing was PBMCs. Here the CDR3 DNA reads TGTGCCAGCACCCCTGGGGGGAATGAAAAACTGTTTTTT. Encoded protein: CASTPGGNEKLFF.